A single T cell receptor beta chain is shown here with its context. The data belong to a study of T cell responses to AZD1222 COVID-19 vaccine. Clones were read by immunoSEQ multiplex PCR, and TCRdb kept only the in-frame ones, dropping some. The data show about 42,000 clones, about 87% seen once. Germline CDR1 and CDR2: SGHDT and YYEEEE. The CDR3 consists of 15 residues. Trimming cost V 4 bases and J 2 bases, with 13 bases left between them. The TCR comes from an adult who received the AZD1222 COVID-19 vaccine. The gene calls are TRBV5-6 and TRBJ1-5, with a possible D match to TRBD1 (6 bases). Sequencing used peripheral blood, obtained 28 days after the second AZD1222 dose. In DNA, the CDR3 is TGTGCCAGCAGCCCGATGGCAGGGGGCAATCAGCCCCAGCATTTT. Its translation: CASSPMAGGNQPQHF.